Listed below are T cell receptor beta chains from one sample, sequenced in a study of spatial heterogeneity in lung cancer. MiXCR, run by TCRdb on the 5' RACE reads, gives a single entry per CDR3 protein. The sample includes 30,000 to 45,000 distinct CDR3 sequences, approximately 7.5% seen only once; the top ten take 28%. Material: PBMCs, obtained at surgery. These receptors originate from a male donor with early-stage non-small cell lung cancer. CDR3s include the opening cysteine and the closing phenylalanine or tryptophan. Fields, in order: J gene, V gene, D gene, clone size, CDR3 protein, CDR3 DNA. A D gene is named only where the DNA matches it firmly. Not all rows give a size; the values are once, few, many and, for expanded clones, a class.

J: TRBJ1-2
V: TRBV9
D: -
size: few
CDR3: CASSVDPKAQLYGYTF
DNA: TGTGCCAGCAGCGTAGACCCCAAGGCACAGCTCTATGGCTACACCTTC

J: TRBJ2-3
V: TRBV7-2
D: -
size: few
CDR3: CASSFRGKITDTQYF
DNA: TGTGCCAGCAGCTTTCGGGGGAAGATCACAGATACGCAGTATTTT

J: TRBJ2-3
V: TRBV7-9
D: -
size: many
CDR3: CASSSGFNTQYF
DNA: TGTGCCAGCAGCTCCGGGTTTAATACGCAGTATTTT

J: TRBJ2-5
V: TRBV11-2
D: TRBD1
size: -
CDR3: CASRDRGETQYF
DNA: TGTGCCAGCAGGGACAGGGGCGAGACCCAGTACTTC

J: TRBJ1-6
V: TRBV25-1
D: TRBD1
size: many
CDR3: CASSEYDRGDSPLHF
DNA: TGTGCCAGCAGTGAATATGACAGGGGAGACTCACCCCTCCACTTT

J: TRBJ2-5
V: TRBV6-1
D: -
size: -
CDR3: CASSVSLTAQETQYF
DNA: TGTGCCAGCAGTGTCTCCCTGACAGCCCAAGAGACCCAGTACTTC

J: TRBJ1-1
V: TRBV11-1
D: -
size: -
CDR3: CASSVDSNTEAFF
DNA: TGTGCCAGCAGCGTGGACAGCAACACTGAAGCTTTCTTT

J: TRBJ2-2
V: TRBV2
D: -
size: -
CDR3: CASSPLYTGELFF
DNA: TGTGCCAGCAGTCCCCTCTACACCGGGGAGCTGTTTTTT

J: TRBJ2-3
V: TRBV5-1
D: TRBD1
size: few
CDR3: CASSLADREPDTQYF
DNA: TGCGCCAGCAGCTTGGCTGACAGGGAACCAGATACGCAGTATTTT

J: TRBJ2-7
V: TRBV3-1
D: -
size: many
CDR3: CASSQVLANYEQYF
DNA: TGTGCCAGCAGCCAAGTTCTAGCGAACTACGAGCAGTACTTC

J: TRBJ2-5
V: TRBV6-6
D: TRBD2
size: many
CDR3: CASSQAVSGSKETQYF
DNA: TGTGCCAGCAGCCAAGCTGTCAGCGGGAGTAAGGAGACCCAGTACTTC

J: TRBJ1-2
V: TRBV29-1
D: -
size: many
CDR3: CSVEQGESYTF
DNA: TGCAGCGTTGAACAGGGTGAGAGCTACACCTTC

J: TRBJ2-7
V: TRBV3-1
D: TRBD1
size: few
CDR3: CASSQGQGTYEQYF
DNA: TGTGCCAGCAGCCAGGGACAGGGGACCTACGAGCAGTACTTC

J: TRBJ1-1
V: TRBV3-1
D: -
size: -
CDR3: CASSQDGPGRTEAFF
DNA: TGTGCCAGCAGCCAAGATGGGCCCGGTAGGACTGAAGCTTTCTTT

J: TRBJ2-1
V: TRBV12-3/TRBV12-4
D: -
size: -
CDR3: CASSPRGAGRFNEQFF
DNA: TGTGCCAGCAGTCCTCGGGGGGCAGGTCGTTTCAATGAGCAGTTCTTC

J: TRBJ2-1
V: TRBV18
D: TRBD2
size: many
CDR3: CASSPATSGSSNEQFF
DNA: TGTGCCAGCTCACCAGCGACTAGCGGGAGTAGCAATGAGCAGTTCTTC

J: TRBJ1-1
V: TRBV6-1
D: TRBD1
size: few
CDR3: CASTAGGFETEAFF
DNA: TGTGCCAGCACCGCAGGGGGATTCGAGACTGAAGCTTTCTTT

J: TRBJ2-1
V: TRBV20-1
D: -
size: -
CDR3: CSARAVDGNEQFF
DNA: TGCAGTGCTAGAGCAGTAGACGGCAATGAGCAGTTCTTC

J: TRBJ1-2
V: TRBV7-2
D: TRBD1
size: few
CDR3: CASSLTGGGYGYTF
DNA: TGTGCCAGCAGTTTGACAGGGGGCGGCTATGGCTACACCTTC

J: TRBJ1-1
V: TRBV12-3/TRBV12-4
D: TRBD1
size: many
CDR3: CASSFGTGGPTEAFF
DNA: TGTGCCAGCAGTTTCGGGACAGGGGGTCCGACTGAAGCTTTCTTT

J: TRBJ1-2
V: TRBV29-1
D: -
size: many
CDR3: CSVGGYDGYTF
DNA: TGCAGCGTCGGGGGGTATGATGGCTACACCTTC

J: TRBJ2-1
V: TRBV12-3/TRBV12-4
D: -
size: many
CDR3: CASSSGGEQFF
DNA: TGTGCCAGCAGTTCAGGTGGGGAGCAGTTCTTC

J: TRBJ1-4
V: TRBV11-2
D: -
size: many
CDR3: CASSSRRGNEKLFF
DNA: TGTGCCAGCAGCTCCCGACGGGGAAATGAAAAACTGTTTTTT

J: TRBJ1-6
V: TRBV15
D: -
size: few
CDR3: CATSATNGDSPLHF
DNA: TGTGCCACCAGCGCGACAAACGGGGATTCACCCCTCCACTTT

J: TRBJ1-4
V: TRBV29-1
D: TRBD1
size: many
CDR3: CSVDIGQVNEKLFF
DNA: TGCAGCGTTGATATCGGACAGGTTAATGAAAAACTGTTTTTT